This T cell receptor beta chain comes out of a study of OX40 agonist ivuxolimab in advanced cancers. Study-level background: Patients enrolled in dose escalation were diagnosed with hepatocellular carcinoma, melanoma, renal cell or head and neck cancer. One hepatocellular carcinoma and two cutaneous melanoma patients partially responded.

With respect to this clone: Its antigen is not known.

Profiled with immunoSEQ multiplex PCR; TCRdb holds only in-frame clones, not every one. The table records about 48,000 clones, around nine tenths of them present only once. General observations from the study: The expanded peripheral T cells' antigen specificity was not determined. Some of the lowest clonal expansion was seen in partial responders at 0.1-3.0 mg/kg.

Germline CDR1 is SGDLS and CDR2 is YYNGEE. CDR3 length: 14 amino acids. Trimming pared 0 bases from V and 7 bases from J, leaving 11 bases between. The sample in question was CD4+ or CD8+ T cells sorted from blood, obtained in a trial of the OX40 agonist ivuxolimab. This chain links TRBV9 with TRBJ1-3; D gene ambiguous. This TCR derives from an adult with an advanced solid tumor such as melanoma, head and neck, liver or kidney cancer. CDR3 sequence (DNA): TGTGCCAGCAGCGTAGATGTCAGAGGGAACACCATATATTTT. Encoded protein: CASSVDVRGNTIYF.